Listed below are T cell receptor beta chains from one sample, sequenced in a study of T cell responses to AZD1222 COVID-19 vaccine. The table came from immunoSEQ multiplex PCR; TCRdb's copy has only in-frame clones and leaves some out. The sample lists 130,000 or so clones; approximately 91% were seen once. The sample in question was peripheral blood, obtained on day 0 of AZD1222 vaccination. The receptors stem from an adult in good health. CDR3s include the opening cysteine and the closing phenylalanine or tryptophan. The order of the fields is V gene, J gene, D gene, clone size, CDR3 DNA, CDR3 protein. A D gene is named only where the DNA matches it firmly. Clone sizes are given selectively: once, few, many, or a class where the clone is expanded.

TRBV6-5,TRBJ1-1,-,-,TGTGCCAGCAGTTCGTCTCCGTTAGGGGACACTGAAGCTTTCTTT,CASSSSPLGDTEAFF
TRBV6-5,TRBJ1-5,-,-,TGTGCCAGCACGGACGAACAGCCCCAGCATTTT,CASTDEQPQHF
TRBV6-5,TRBJ1-2,-,-,TGTGCCAGCACTAGAGGCGTACAGAACTATGGCTACACCTTC,CASTRGVQNYGYTF
TRBV19,TRBJ2-7,-,-,TGTGCCAGTAGTAGTCTCCAGGGTAGCCCCTACGAGCAGTACTTC,CASSSLQGSPYEQYF
TRBV6-5,TRBJ1-6,-,-,TGTGCCAGCAGACTCACAGGGATAGATAATTCACCCCTCCACTTT,CASRLTGIDNSPLHF
TRBV6-5,TRBJ1-2,-,-,TGTGCCAGCAGTTACCAAAGAGGGCCCGTCTATGGCTACACCTTC,CASSYQRGPVYGYTF
TRBV7-2,TRBJ1-1,-,few,TGTGCCAGCAGCTTGGCTGGAGAGGGGAACACTGAAGCTTTCTTT,CASSLAGEGNTEAFF
TRBV6-2/TRBV6-3,TRBJ1-2,TRBD1,-,TGTGCCAGCAGTTCTTACAGGGGTGACTATGGCTACACCTTC,CASSSYRGDYGYTF
TRBV5-4,TRBJ2-1,TRBD1,-,TGTGCCAGCAGCTTGTCCGGGACAGGGATTAATGAGCAGTTCTTC,CASSLSGTGINEQFF
TRBV30,TRBJ2-2,-,-,TGTGCCTGGAGTTGGGGACGCACGAACACCGGGGAGCTGTTTTTT,CAWSWGRTNTGELFF
TRBV2,TRBJ1-4,-,few,TGTGCCAGCAATTCCCTCTCGGGAGGTGAAAAACTGTTTTTT,CASNSLSGGEKLFF
TRBV6-5,TRBJ1-1,-,-,TGTGCCAGCAGTTACCTTCCCTTGAGAGGCACTGAAGCTTTCTTT,CASSYLPLRGTEAFF
TRBV7-2,TRBJ1-6,-,-,TGTGCCAGCAGTTTAACAGGGATGGGCTCCTATAATTCACCCCTCCACTTT,CASSLTGMGSYNSPLHF
TRBV27,TRBJ2-1,-,-,TGTGCCAGCAGTACCGCCTACAATGAGCAGTTCTTC,CASSTAYNEQFF
TRBV3-1/TRBV3-2,TRBJ1-1,-,-,TGTGCCAGCAGCCAAGAAATAGTAGGGGGGGCTGAAGCTTTCTTT,CASSQEIVGGAEAFF
TRBV4-2,TRBJ1-2,-,-,TGTGCCAGCAGCCAAGGAGTAGCACCGAACTATGGCTACACCTTC,CASSQGVAPNYGYTF
TRBV7-9,TRBJ1-2,-,-,TGTGCCAGCAGCTTTCAGGGAGATAATGGCTACACCTTC,CASSFQGDNGYTF
TRBV19,TRBJ1-1,-,-,TGTGCCAGTCGCAACACTGAAGCTTTCTTT,CASRNTEAFF
TRBV29-1,TRBJ2-3,-,-,TGCAGCGTTACTGGGACCCGGCGGGATACGCAGTATTTT,CSVTGTRRDTQYF
TRBV3-1/TRBV3-2,TRBJ2-7,-,-,TGTGCCAGCAGCCAAGTTACGGGACGGCAAACGGAGCAGTACTTC,CASSQVTGRQTEQYF
TRBV25-1,TRBJ1-4,-,once,TGTGCCAGCAGTGAGGGGGTTGAAAAACTGTTTTTT,CASSEGVEKLFF
TRBV11-3,TRBJ2-7,-,-,TGTGCCAGCAGCTTAGATCGTTACGAGCAGTACTTC,CASSLDRYEQYF
TRBV7-3,TRBJ2-2,TRBD1,-,TGTGCCAGCAGCTTAGGAGCGGGACAGGGGAGCGGGGAGCTGTTTTTT,CASSLGAGQGSGELFF
TRBV5-1,TRBJ1-2,-,-,TGCGCCAGCAGCTTGGACAGCAACTATGGCTACACCTTC,CASSLDSNYGYTF
TRBV18,TRBJ2-3,-,once,TGTGCCAGCTCAGAGGGTGCGCAGTATTTT,CASSEGAQYF
TRBV7-2,TRBJ1-5,TRBD1,-,TGTGCCAGCAGCTTAAGGTGGGGACAGGGGGGAAATCAGCCCCAGCATTTT,CASSLRWGQGGNQPQHF
TRBV6-1,TRBJ1-2,-,-,TGTGCCAGCAGTGTCGTTGGTACCGCCGGGACGTCCTATGGCTACACCTTC,CASSVVGTAGTSYGYTF
TRBV5-6,TRBJ1-2,-,-,TGTGCCAGCAGGCCGGGACAAAGGGACTACACCTTC,CASRPGQRDYTF
TRBV30,TRBJ1-2,-,-,TGTGCCTGGCACCGGGCCCCCACGGGCTACACCTTC,CAWHRAPTGYTF
TRBV19,TRBJ2-7,-,-,TGTGCCAGTAGTAGACTCCAGGGACTGACCCTCTACGAGCAGTACTTC,CASSRLQGLTLYEQYF
TRBV10-3,TRBJ2-7,TRBD1,-,TGTGCCATCAGCTGGGGACAGGGATCCTACGAGCAGTACTTC,CAISWGQGSYEQYF
TRBV6-5,TRBJ1-5,-,once,TGTGCCAGCAGTTACTCGCCAGGGAATCAGCCCCAGCATTTT,CASSYSPGNQPQHF
TRBV4-3,TRBJ1-6,-,-,TGCGCCAGCAGCCCCTCCACGGGAAGTAATTCACCCCTCCACTTT,CASSPSTGSNSPLHF
TRBV5-4,TRBJ1-1,-,-,TGTGCCAGCAGTCCCTCTAGGGGGACCGAAGCTTTCTTT,CASSPSRGTEAFF
TRBV6-5,TRBJ1-2,-,once,TGTGCCAGCAGGCCCAACATCAACTATGGCTACACCTTC,CASRPNINYGYTF
TRBV19,TRBJ1-2,-,-,TGTGCCACCCAAGAGGGAGGGGGAGGCTACACCTTC,CATQEGGGGYTF
TRBV5-1,TRBJ1-1,-,-,TGCGCCAGCAGCTGGGACGTTACAGGACTAAACACTGAAGCTTTCTTT,CASSWDVTGLNTEAFF
TRBV6-2/TRBV6-3,TRBJ2-7,-,-,TGTGCCAGCAGCTCAAGAGTCTTGGTAGAGCAGTACTTC,CASSSRVLVEQYF